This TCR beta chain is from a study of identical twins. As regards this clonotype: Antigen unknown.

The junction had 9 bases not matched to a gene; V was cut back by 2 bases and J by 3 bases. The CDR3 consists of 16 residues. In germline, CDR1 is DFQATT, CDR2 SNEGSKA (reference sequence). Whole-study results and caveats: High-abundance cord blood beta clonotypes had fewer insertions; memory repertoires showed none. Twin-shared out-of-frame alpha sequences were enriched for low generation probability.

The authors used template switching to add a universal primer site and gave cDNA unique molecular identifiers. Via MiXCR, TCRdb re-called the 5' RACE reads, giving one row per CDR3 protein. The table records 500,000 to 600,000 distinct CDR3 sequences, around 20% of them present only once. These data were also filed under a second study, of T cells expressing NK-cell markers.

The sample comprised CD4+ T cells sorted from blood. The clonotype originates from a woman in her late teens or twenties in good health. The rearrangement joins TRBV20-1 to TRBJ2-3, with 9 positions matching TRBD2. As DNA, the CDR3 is TGCAGTGCTAGACCCTCAAAGCGGGAGGCGACAGATACGCAGTATTTT. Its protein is CSARPSKREATDTQYF.